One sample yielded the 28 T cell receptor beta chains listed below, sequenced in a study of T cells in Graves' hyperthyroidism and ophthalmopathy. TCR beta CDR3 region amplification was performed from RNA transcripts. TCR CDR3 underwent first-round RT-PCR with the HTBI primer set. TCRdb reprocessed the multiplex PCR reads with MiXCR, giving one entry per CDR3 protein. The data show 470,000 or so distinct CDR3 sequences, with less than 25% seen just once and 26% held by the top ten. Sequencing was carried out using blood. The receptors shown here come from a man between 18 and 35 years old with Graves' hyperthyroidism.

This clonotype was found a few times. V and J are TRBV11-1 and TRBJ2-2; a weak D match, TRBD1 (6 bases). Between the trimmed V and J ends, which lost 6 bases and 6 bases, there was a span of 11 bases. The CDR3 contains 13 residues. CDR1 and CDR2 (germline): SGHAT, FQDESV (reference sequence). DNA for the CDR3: TGTGCCAGCAGTAGACAGGTCCCCGGGGAGCTGTTTTTT. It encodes CASSRQVPGELFF.

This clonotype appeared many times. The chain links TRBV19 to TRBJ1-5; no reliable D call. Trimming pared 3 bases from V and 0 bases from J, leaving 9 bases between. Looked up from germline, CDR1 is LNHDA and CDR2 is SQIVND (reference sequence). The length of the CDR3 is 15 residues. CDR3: CASSIRGHSNQPQHF. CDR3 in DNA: TGTGCCAGTAGTATTAGAGGGCATAGCAATCAGCCCCAGCATTTT.

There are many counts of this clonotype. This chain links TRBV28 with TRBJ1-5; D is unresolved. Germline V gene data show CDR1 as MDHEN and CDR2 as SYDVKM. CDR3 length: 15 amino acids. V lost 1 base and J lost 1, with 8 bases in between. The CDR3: CASSLLGLSNQPQHF. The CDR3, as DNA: TGTGCCAGCAGTTTATTAGGACTGAGCAATCAGCCCCAGCATTTT.

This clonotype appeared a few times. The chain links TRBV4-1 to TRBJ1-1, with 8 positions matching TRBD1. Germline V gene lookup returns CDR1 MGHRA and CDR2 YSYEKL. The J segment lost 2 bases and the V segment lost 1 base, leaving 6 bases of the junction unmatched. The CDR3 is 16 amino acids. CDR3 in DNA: TGCGCCAGCAGCCAAGGGACAGGGTCTCTAAACACTGAAGCTTTCTTT. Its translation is CASSQGTGSLNTEAFF.

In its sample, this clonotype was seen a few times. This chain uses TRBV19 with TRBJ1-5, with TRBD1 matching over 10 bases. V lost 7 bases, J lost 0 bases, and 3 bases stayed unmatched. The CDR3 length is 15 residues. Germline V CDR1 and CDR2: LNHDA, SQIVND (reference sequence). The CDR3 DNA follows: TGTGCCAGTACCGACAGGGGGCTTAGCAATCAGCCCCAGCATTTT. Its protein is CASTDRGLSNQPQHF.

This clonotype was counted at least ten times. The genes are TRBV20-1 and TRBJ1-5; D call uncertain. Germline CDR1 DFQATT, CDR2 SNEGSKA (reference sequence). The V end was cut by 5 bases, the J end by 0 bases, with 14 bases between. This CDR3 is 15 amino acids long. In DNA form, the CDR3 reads TGCAGTGCTCGGGCGCTCACTTATAGCAATCAGCCCCAGCATTTT. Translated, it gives CSARALTYSNQPQHF.

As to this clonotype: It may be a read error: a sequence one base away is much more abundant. The CDR3, as DNA: TGTGCCACGATGAGACCCGCAAGGGCCCAGTACTTC. Encoded protein: CATMRPARAQYF. The chain combines TRBV6-1 with TRBJ2-5; D call uncertain. This CDR3 has 12 residues. V shed 10 bases and J shed 9 bases, with 18 bases lying between them. Germline V gene lookup returns CDR1 MNHNS and CDR2 SASEGT.

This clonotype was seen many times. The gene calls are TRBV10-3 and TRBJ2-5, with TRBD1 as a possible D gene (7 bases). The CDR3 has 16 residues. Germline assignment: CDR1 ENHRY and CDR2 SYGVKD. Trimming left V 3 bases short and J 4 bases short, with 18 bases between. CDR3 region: CAISDSGQEGGETQYF. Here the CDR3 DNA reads TGTGCCATCAGTGACTCCGGACAGGAGGGAGGAGAGACCCAGTACTTC.

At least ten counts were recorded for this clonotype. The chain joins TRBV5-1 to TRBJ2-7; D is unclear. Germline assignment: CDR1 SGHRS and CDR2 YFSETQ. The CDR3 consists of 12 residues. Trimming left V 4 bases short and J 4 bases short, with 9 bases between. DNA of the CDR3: TGCGCCAGCAGCCACCAAGGTTACGAGCAGTACTTC. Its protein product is CASSHQGYEQYF.

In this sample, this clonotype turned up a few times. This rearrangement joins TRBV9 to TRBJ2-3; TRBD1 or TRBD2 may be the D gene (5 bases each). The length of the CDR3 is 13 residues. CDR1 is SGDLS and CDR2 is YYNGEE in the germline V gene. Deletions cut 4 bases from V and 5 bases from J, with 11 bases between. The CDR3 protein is CASSTRDRDTQYF. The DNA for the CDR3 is TGTGCCAGCAGCACAAGGGACCGAGATACGCAGTATTTT.

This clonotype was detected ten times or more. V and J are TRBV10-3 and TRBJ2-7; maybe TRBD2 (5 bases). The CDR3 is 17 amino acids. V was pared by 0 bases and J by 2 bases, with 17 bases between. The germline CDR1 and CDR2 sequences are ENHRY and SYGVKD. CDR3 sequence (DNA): TGTGCCATCAGTGAGTCGAGGGTCTCCGAAGCAACCTACGAGCAGTACTTC. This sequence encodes CAISESRVSEATYEQYF.

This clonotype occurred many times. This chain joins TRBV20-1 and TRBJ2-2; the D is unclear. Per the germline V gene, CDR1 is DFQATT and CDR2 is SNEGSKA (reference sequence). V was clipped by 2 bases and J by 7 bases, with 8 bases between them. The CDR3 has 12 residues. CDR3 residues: CSARPLGGELFF. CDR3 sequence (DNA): TGCAGTGCTAGACCTCTCGGCGGGGAGCTGTTTTTT.

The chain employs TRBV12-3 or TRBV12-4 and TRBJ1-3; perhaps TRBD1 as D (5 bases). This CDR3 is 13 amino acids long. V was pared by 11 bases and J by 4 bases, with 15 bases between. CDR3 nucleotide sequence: TGTGCCGACAGTCCACTAGCGGGAAACACCATATATTTT. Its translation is CADSPLAGNTIYF.

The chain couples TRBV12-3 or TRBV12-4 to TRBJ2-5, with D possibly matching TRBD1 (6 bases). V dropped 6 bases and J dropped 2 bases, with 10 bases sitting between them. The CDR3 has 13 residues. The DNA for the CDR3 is TGTGCCAGCAGCAGGGGTTCGCAAGAGACCCAGTACTTC. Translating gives CASSRGSQETQYF.

CDR3: CASSSLPGYATEAFF. CDR3 in DNA: TGTGCCAGCAGCTCTTTACCCGGGTACGCCACTGAAGCTTTCTTT. The chain couples TRBV7-9 to TRBJ1-1, with D unclear. The CDR3 consists of 15 residues. The germline V gene encodes CDR1 SEHNR and CDR2 FQNEAQ (reference sequence). V was clipped by 4 bases and J by 4 bases, with 16 bases between them.

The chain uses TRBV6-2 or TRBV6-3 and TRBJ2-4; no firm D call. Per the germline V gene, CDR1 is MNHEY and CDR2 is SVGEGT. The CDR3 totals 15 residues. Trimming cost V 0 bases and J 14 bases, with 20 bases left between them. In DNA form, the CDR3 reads TGTGCCAGCAGTTACTCGAACCCAGCGTCGACGATTAAGTACTTC. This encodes CASSYSNPASTIKYF.

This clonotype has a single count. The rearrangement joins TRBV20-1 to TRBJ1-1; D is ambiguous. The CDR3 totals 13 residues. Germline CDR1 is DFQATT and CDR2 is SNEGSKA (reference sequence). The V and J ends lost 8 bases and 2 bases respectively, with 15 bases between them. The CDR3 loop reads CSQIVETNTEAFF. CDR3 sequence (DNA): TGCAGTCAGATAGTCGAAACAAACACTGAAGCTTTCTTT.

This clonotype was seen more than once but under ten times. CDR3 bases: TGTGCCAGCAGTTTAGGGACAGGGTACATTCAGTACTTC. The encoded protein is CASSLGTGYIQYF. This sequence joins TRBV28 and TRBJ2-4; the match to TRBD1 covers 9 bases. Losses at the gene ends were 2 bases for V and 8 bases for J; bases not matched to a gene: 1. CDR3 size: 13 residues. CDR1 is MDHEN and CDR2 is SYDVKM in the germline V gene.

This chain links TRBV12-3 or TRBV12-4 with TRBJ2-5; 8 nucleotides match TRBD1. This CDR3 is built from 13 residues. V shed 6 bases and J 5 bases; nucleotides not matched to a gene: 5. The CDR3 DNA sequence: TGTGCCAGCAGGACAGGGGTTCGGGAGACCCAGTACTTC. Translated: CASRTGVRETQYF.

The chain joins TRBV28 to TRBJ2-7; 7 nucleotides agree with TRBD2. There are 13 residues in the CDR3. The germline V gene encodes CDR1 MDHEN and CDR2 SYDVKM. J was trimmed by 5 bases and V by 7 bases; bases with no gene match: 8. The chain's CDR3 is CASTQLARNEQYF. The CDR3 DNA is TGTGCCAGCACTCAACTAGCGCGGAACGAGCAGTACTTC.

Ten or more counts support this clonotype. The CDR3 sequence: CASRYRGQETQYF. CDR3 in DNA: TGTGCCAGCAGGTACCGGGGCCAAGAGACCCAGTACTTC. The V call is TRBV12-3 or TRBV12-4, the J call TRBJ2-5, with D perhaps matching TRBD2 (5 bases). V shed 6 bases and J shed 1 base, with 9 bases lying between them. CDR3 size: 13 residues.

The CDR3 DNA follows: TGTGCCAGCAGTTTACGGGCAGGGGGGAATTCGGGGGAGCTGTTTTTT. Its protein product is CASSLRAGGNSGELFF. The chain employs TRBV12-3 or TRBV12-4 and TRBJ2-2; possible D gene TRBD1, 7 bases. CDR3 length: 16 residues. V was clipped by 2 bases and J by 8 bases, with 18 bases between them.

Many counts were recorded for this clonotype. CDR3 region: CASSLVRGYSNQPQHF. The CDR3, as DNA: TGTGCCAGCAGTTTAGTGCGCGGGTATAGCAATCAGCCCCAGCATTTT. The rearrangement links TRBV12-3 or TRBV12-4 to TRBJ1-5; D is ambiguous. With 1 base removed from V and 0 bases from J, the gap between germline ends came to 10 bases. CDR3 length: 16 amino acids.

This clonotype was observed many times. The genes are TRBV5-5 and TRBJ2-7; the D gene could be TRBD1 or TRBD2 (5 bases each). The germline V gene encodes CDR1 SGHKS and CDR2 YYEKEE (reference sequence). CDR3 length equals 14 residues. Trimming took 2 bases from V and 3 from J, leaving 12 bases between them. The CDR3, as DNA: TGTGCCAGCAGCTTCGGGACGGGCGACTACGAGCAGTACTTC. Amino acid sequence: CASSFGTGDYEQYF.

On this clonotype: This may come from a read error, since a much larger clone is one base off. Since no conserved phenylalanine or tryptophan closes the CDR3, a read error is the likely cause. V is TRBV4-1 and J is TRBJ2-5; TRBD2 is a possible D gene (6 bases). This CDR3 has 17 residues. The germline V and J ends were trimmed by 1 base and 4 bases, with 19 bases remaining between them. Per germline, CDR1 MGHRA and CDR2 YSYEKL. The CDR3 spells CASSQGRASGHRETQYS. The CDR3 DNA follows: TGCGCCAGCAGCCAAGGGAGGGCGAGTGGCCATCGAGAGACCCAGTACTCC.

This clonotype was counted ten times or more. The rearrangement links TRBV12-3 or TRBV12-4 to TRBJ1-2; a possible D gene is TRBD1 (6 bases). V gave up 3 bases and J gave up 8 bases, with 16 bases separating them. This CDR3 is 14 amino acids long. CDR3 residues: CASSLGARSMGYTF. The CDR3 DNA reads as TGTGCCAGCAGTTTGGGGGCCAGATCTATGGGCTACACCTTC.

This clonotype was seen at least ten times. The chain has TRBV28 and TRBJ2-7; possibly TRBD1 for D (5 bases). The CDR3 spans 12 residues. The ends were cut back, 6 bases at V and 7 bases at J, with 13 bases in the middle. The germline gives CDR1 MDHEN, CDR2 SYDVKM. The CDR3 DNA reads TGTGCCAGCAGCCGTCCAGGGTTGGAGCAGTACTTC. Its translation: CASSRPGLEQYF.

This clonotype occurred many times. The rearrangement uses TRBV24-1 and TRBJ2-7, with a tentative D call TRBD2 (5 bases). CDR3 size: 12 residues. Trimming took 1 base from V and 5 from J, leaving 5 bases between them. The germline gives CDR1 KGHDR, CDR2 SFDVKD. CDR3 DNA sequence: TGTGCCACCAGTGATTTCGGGGACGAGCAGTACTTC. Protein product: CATSDFGDEQYF.